This is a list of T cell receptor beta chains from one sample in a study of OX40 agonist ivuxolimab in advanced cancers. Profiling relied on immunoSEQ multiplex PCR, and the TCRdb table lists in-frame clones only, not all of them. Among about 55,000 clones listed, approximately 86% were seen once. Sequencing used CD4+ or CD8+ T cells sorted from blood, obtained in a trial of the OX40 agonist ivuxolimab. These receptors all come from an adult with an advanced solid tumor such as melanoma, head and neck, liver or kidney cancer. The CDR3 runs from the conserved cysteine through the conserved F or W. The D gene is left open where the match is weak. The size field is filled for only some rows; it gives once, few, many or a size class.

d_gene: TRBD2; v_gene: TRBV7-2; abundance: few; j_gene: TRBJ2-7; CDR3nt: TGTGCCAGCAGAAAACGCGGGGGTACCTACGAGCAGTACTTC; CDR3aa: CASRKRGGTYEQYF
d_gene: -; v_gene: TRBV4-1; abundance: -; j_gene: TRBJ1-4; CDR3nt: TGCGCCAGCAGCCCTTTAGGTGGTAAACTGTTTTTT; CDR3aa: CASSPLGGKLFF
d_gene: -; v_gene: TRBV28; abundance: -; j_gene: TRBJ2-2; CDR3nt: TGTGCCAGCAGTTTAGAGCAGGGAAACACCGGGGAGCTGTTTTTT; CDR3aa: CASSLEQGNTGELFF
d_gene: -; v_gene: TRBV2; abundance: -; j_gene: TRBJ2-1; CDR3nt: TGTGCCAGCAGTGAATACCTAGGGGCGTCCTACAATGAGCAGTTCTTC; CDR3aa: CASSEYLGASYNEQFF
d_gene: TRBD1; v_gene: TRBV10-3; abundance: -; j_gene: TRBJ2-7; CDR3nt: TGTGCCATTGGACAGGGGGAATCCTACGAGCAGTACTTC; CDR3aa: CAIGQGESYEQYF
d_gene: TRBD1; v_gene: TRBV5-4; abundance: -; j_gene: TRBJ2-7; CDR3nt: TGTGCCAGCAGCTTGGGACAGGGGAACTACGAGCAGTACTTC; CDR3aa: CASSLGQGNYEQYF
d_gene: -; v_gene: TRBV6-7; abundance: -; j_gene: TRBJ2-7; CDR3nt: TGTGCCAGCAGGGACAAAACCTACGAGCAGTACTTC; CDR3aa: CASRDKTYEQYF
d_gene: -; v_gene: TRBV27; abundance: -; j_gene: TRBJ2-1; CDR3nt: TGTGCCAGCAGTCTGGGACGGCACAATGAGCAGTTCTTC; CDR3aa: CASSLGRHNEQFF
d_gene: -; v_gene: TRBV5-1; abundance: -; j_gene: TRBJ2-2; CDR3nt: TGCGCCAGCAGCTTGGTATCCGGGACCGGGGAGCTGTTTTTT; CDR3aa: CASSLVSGTGELFF
d_gene: -; v_gene: TRBV7-6; abundance: -; j_gene: TRBJ2-7; CDR3nt: TGTGCCAGCAGTCCCCGGTGGGGGGACCTCTACGAGCAGTACTTC; CDR3aa: CASSPRWGDLYEQYF
d_gene: -; v_gene: TRBV28; abundance: -; j_gene: TRBJ1-3; CDR3nt: TGTGCCAGCAGCCAGGACCGGAACACCATATATTTT; CDR3aa: CASSQDRNTIYF
d_gene: -; v_gene: TRBV5-4; abundance: -; j_gene: TRBJ2-3; CDR3nt: TGTGCCACCCGAGAACAGGGTCGCACAGATACGCAGTATTTT; CDR3aa: CATREQGRTDTQYF
d_gene: TRBD1; v_gene: TRBV5-1; abundance: -; j_gene: TRBJ2-7; CDR3nt: TGCGCCAGCAGACACGATACAGGGGACGAGCAGTACTTC; CDR3aa: CASRHDTGDEQYF
d_gene: -; v_gene: TRBV7-9; abundance: once; j_gene: TRBJ2-1; CDR3nt: TGTGCCAGCAGCTTGCAGGGGGGCTCCTACAATGAGCAGTTCTTC; CDR3aa: CASSLQGGSYNEQFF
d_gene: -; v_gene: TRBV29-1; abundance: few; j_gene: TRBJ1-1; CDR3nt: TGCAGCGTTGTAGGTAATTTGAACACTGAAGCTTTCTTT; CDR3aa: CSVVGNLNTEAFF